These 10 T cell receptor beta chains originate from one sample sequenced in a study of control samples from healthy donors and cancer patients. Sequenced by immunoSEQ multiplex PCR; TCRdb stores in-frame clones only, minus some. The sample includes 150,000 to 180,000 clones, around 95% of them seen just once. Sequencing used blood. These receptors were collected from a man aged 35 to 55 in good health.

The gene calls are TRBV27 and TRBJ1-1, with no clear D. The CDR3 sequence is 13 residues long. Trimming took 1 base from V and 4 from J, leaving 7 bases between them. The germline V gene encodes CDR1 MNHEY and CDR2 SMNVEV (reference sequence). CDR3 loop: CASSLFSTTEAFF. The CDR3 coding sequence is TGTGCCAGCAGTTTATTTTCGACCACTGAAGCTTTCTTT.

V gene TRBV5-4 combines with J gene TRBJ1-3; TRBD1 might be the D (6 bases). V lost 4 bases and J 1 base, leaving 9 bases between the germline ends. Germline CDR1 reads SGHNT; CDR2 reads YYREEE (reference sequence). This CDR3 has 14 residues. CDR3 DNA sequence: TGTGCCAGCAGCGTTGGGACATCTGGAAACACCATATATTTT. Its translation: CASSVGTSGNTIYF.

The rearrangement joins TRBV29-1 to TRBJ1-2, with D perhaps TRBD1 (5 bases). The CDR3 runs 13 residues. Germline CDR1 SQVTM, CDR2 ANQGSEA. Trimming cost V 0 bases and J 6 bases, with 11 bases left between them. The DNA for the CDR3 is TGCAGCGTTGAAGAGGGTCTGGGGGATGGCTACACCTTC. Its protein is CSVEEGLGDGYTF.

This clone was counted a single time. The J gene is TRBJ2-3, the V gene TRBV7-6; D is unclear. This CDR3 contains 16 residues. From germline, CDR1 is SGHVS and CDR2 FNYEAQ. V was shortened by 2 bases and J by 4 bases, with 16 bases between the two germline ends. The CDR3: CASSLRGLGNADTQYF. As DNA, the CDR3 is TGTGCCAGCAGCTTACGAGGATTGGGGAATGCAGATACGCAGTATTTT.

CDR3 DNA: TGTGCCAGTAGTATGATTGGAGGAAACTATGGCTACACCTTC. Residues: CASSMIGGNYGYTF. The chain is built from TRBV19 and TRBJ1-2; D call uncertain. The CDR3 extends over 14 amino acids. V lost 3 bases and J lost 2, with 10 bases in between. CDR1 and CDR2 (germline): LNHDA, SQIVND (reference sequence). Combining the CDR3 with reference TRBV19 and TRBJ1-2 gives the whole variable domain DGGITQSPKYLFRKEGQNVTLSCEQNLNHDAMYWYRQDPGQGLRLIYYSQIVNDFQKGDIAEGYSVSREKKESFPLTVTSAQKNPTAFYLCASSMIGGNYGYTFGSGTRLTVV.

The chain is built from TRBV27 and TRBJ2-2; 9 nucleotides agree with TRBD1. This CDR3 is built from 17 residues. V gave up 6 bases and J gave up 6 bases; unmatched junction bases: 14. Germline-derived CDR1 and CDR2 are MNHEY and SMNVEV (reference sequence). CDR3 nucleotide sequence: TGTGCCAGCAGCCTATATTTCCGGGACAGGGCATCCGGGGAGCTGTTTTTT. Protein product: CASSLYFRDRASGELFF.

The V call is TRBV7-3, the J call TRBJ1-2; TRBD1 agrees at 8 bases. The CDR3 has 15 amino acids. The V gene's germline CDR1 is SGHTA and CDR2 FQGTGA. The V gene end was trimmed by 0 bases and the J gene end by 4 bases; junction bases not matched to a gene: 4. CDR3 sequence reads: CASSLTGQGAYGYTF. The CDR3 nucleotides read TGTGCCAGCAGCTTAACAGGACAGGGAGCCTATGGCTACACCTTC.

This sequence joins TRBV6-5 and TRBJ1-3; D call uncertain. Germline CDR1 is MNHEY and CDR2 is SVGAGI. Trimming took 6 bases from V and 2 from J, leaving 11 bases between them. The CDR3 sequence is 14 residues long. Here the CDR3 DNA reads TGTGCCAGCAGCAACCGAGGAGCTGGAAACACCATATATTTT. Residues: CASSNRGAGNTIYF.

The J gene is TRBJ1-5, the V gene TRBV28; 11 bases agree with TRBD1. This CDR3 comprises 16 residues. CDR1 and CDR2 from the germline V gene are MDHEN and SYDVKM. V was pared by 0 bases and J by 7 bases, with 5 bases of the junction left unmatched. CDR3 sequence reads: CASSLWGQGDKQPQHF. The CDR3 DNA is TGTGCCAGCAGTTTATGGGGACAGGGGGACAAACAGCCCCAGCATTTT.

This clone was observed many times. The chain uses TRBV7-8 and TRBJ2-7; tentatively, D is TRBD2 (5 bases). Trimming removed 1 base from V and 4 bases from J, with 8 bases in between. Germline V gene sequence: CDR1 SGHVS, CDR2 FQNEAQ. This CDR3 is 13 amino acids long. CDR3 residues: CASSLVRGYEQYF. DNA of the CDR3: TGTGCCAGCAGCTTAGTAAGAGGGTACGAGCAGTACTTC.